The next 21 T cell receptor beta chains were all read from a single sample in a study of tumor-infiltrating lymphocytes in primary liver carcinoma. Co-extraction yielded RNA and DNA from around 20-30 mg of unsorted bulk tissue. TCR beta cDNA came from roughly 550 ng total RNA, primed with a constant-region primer. ARM-PCR was slightly modified, and three nested multiplex PCR rounds with it gave rise to the TCR beta libraries. The opening two PCR rounds, 10 cycles each, paired TRBV1-TRBV30 forward primers with a C-beta reverse primer. Using its own MiXCR run on the multiplex PCR reads, TCRdb lists one record per CDR3 protein. The table has 100,000 to 150,000 distinct CDR3 sequences, around 64% seen once. The sample comprised liver tumor tissue from sampling region 3. Specified subset: tumor region T3, left-lateral pole. Source of these receptors: a woman aged 60-75 years with primary liver carcinoma and hepatitis B virus infection.

This clonotype was seen a few times. The V gene is TRBV28, the J gene TRBJ1-1; TRBD1 matches at 8 bases. J gave up 5 bases and V 4 bases, and 6 bases lay outside the gene matches. Germline V gives CDR1 MDHEN, CDR2 SYDVKM. This CDR3 is 14 amino acids long. The CDR3 loop is CASSSLRGRTEAFF. In nucleotides, the CDR3 is TGTGCCAGCAGTTCCCTCAGGGGGCGAACTGAAGCTTTCTTT.

A few counts support this clonotype. The genes are TRBV20-1 and TRBJ1-5; the match to TRBD1 covers 8 bases. This CDR3 is 17 amino acids long. V lost 6 bases to trimming and J lost 3 bases; unmatched junction nucleotides: 16. Germline CDR1 is DFQATT and CDR2 is SNEGSKA (reference sequence). CDR3 nucleotides: TGCAGTGCACGGAGAGGTAGGCAGGGGGCGGTCAATCAGCCCCAGCATTTT. Translation gives CSARRGRQGAVNQPQHF.

V and J are TRBV11-2 and TRBJ2-7, with unresolved D. Germline CDR1 and CDR2: SGHAT and FQNNGV. The germline V and J ends were trimmed by 0 bases and 8 bases, with 14 bases remaining between them. This CDR3 has 14 amino acids. CDR3 coding DNA: TGTGCCAGCAGCTTAGAGCCGGGTCCGAGCAAGCAGTACTTC. Its translation is CASSLEPGPSKQYF.

This clonotype showed up just a few times. The V call is TRBV7-9, the J call TRBJ2-1; TRBD2 matches at 7 bases. The CDR3 sequence is 17 residues long. Germline V lookup: CDR1 SEHNR, CDR2 FQNEAQ (reference sequence). After removal of 1 base from V and 0 bases from J, the junction contained 6 bases not matched to a gene. This CDR3 reads CASSLDALAGSYNEQFF. CDR3 DNA: TGTGCCAGCAGCTTAGACGCATTAGCGGGCTCCTACAATGAGCAGTTCTTC.

V and J are TRBV27 and TRBJ2-7; 8 bases are a match to TRBD1. The junction had 10 bases not matched to a gene; V was cut back by 5 bases and J by 4 bases. Germline V CDR1 and CDR2: MNHEY, SMNVEV (reference sequence). This CDR3 is 15 amino acids long. The DNA for the CDR3 is TGTGCCAGCAGTCGTCGGGGGACAGGAGAATACGAGCAGTACTTC. This encodes CASSRRGTGEYEQYF.

As concerns this clonotype: This may be a read error: a much more frequent sequence differs by one nucleotide. V usage is TRBV7-9 and J usage is TRBJ1-2; no clear D. Germline CDR1 SEHNR, CDR2 FQNEAQ (reference sequence). The CDR3 is 12 amino acids. For the CDR3, the DNA is TGTGCCAGCACGGTGGTTGAGTATGGCTGCACCTTC. This translates into CASTVVEYGCTF.

This clonotype has a handful of counts. The chain is built from TRBV24-1 and TRBJ2-1; D might be TRBD1 (6 bases). The germline CDR1 and CDR2 sequences are KGHDR and SFDVKD. The CDR3 spans 16 residues. V lost 3 bases, J lost 2 bases, and 13 bases lay in between. DNA of the CDR3: TGTGCCACCAGTGATACGGGACAAACTGCCTACAATGAGCAGTTCTTC. Protein sequence: CATSDTGQTAYNEQFF.

As for this clonotype: An end of the junction does not agree with germline; a read error may underlie this. The rearrangement links TRBV11-2 to TRBJ2-3; 7 nucleotides align to TRBD1. The CDR3 is 17 residues long. The germline gives CDR1 SGHAT, CDR2 FQNNGV. CDR3 nucleotides: TGTACCAGCAGCCCGACCCACAGGGGCAAAGGAACAGATACGCAGTATTTT. Translating it yields CTSSPTHRGKGTDTQYF.

This clonotype was observed many times. This rearrangement joins TRBV12-3 or TRBV12-4 to TRBJ1-1, with D possibly matching TRBD1 (6 bases). There are 12 residues in the CDR3. V lost 5 bases and J lost 7, with 11 bases in between. The CDR3 DNA follows: TGTGCCAGCAGTCGGACAGTGGATGAAGCTTTCTTT. Its translation: CASSRTVDEAFF.

This clonotype is categorized as medium-sized. The gene calls are TRBV11-2 and TRBJ2-3, with 8 nucleotides matching TRBD1. With 8 bases clipped from V and 0 bases from J, the junction kept 4 bases outside the gene matches. This CDR3 comprises 14 residues. Per germline, CDR1 SGHAT and CDR2 FQNNGV. CDR3 region: CASRWTGSTDTQYF. The CDR3 DNA follows: TGTGCCAGCCGGTGGACAGGGAGCACAGATACGCAGTATTTT.

Remarks on this clonotype: Lacking the conserved final phenylalanine or tryptophan, this CDR3 likely reflects a read error. This chain uses TRBV29-1 with TRBJ2-2, with 8 bases matching TRBD1. Trimming took 7 bases from V and 4 from J; bases not matched to a gene: 11. Germline V gives CDR1 SQVTM, CDR2 ANQGSEA. The CDR3 loop spans 15 amino acids. The CDR3 is CSASSQGAGTGELFL. CDR3 in DNA: TGCAGCGCCAGCTCCCAGGGGGCCGGCACCGGGGAGCTGTTTTTG.

Comment on this clonotype: This is likely a read error, given that the CDR3 carries no conserved phenylalanine or tryptophan at its end. This rearrangement joins TRBV11-2 to TRBJ2-5, with D tentatively TRBD1 (5 bases). Looked up from germline, CDR1 is SGHAT and CDR2 is FQNNGV. Trimming took off 11 bases at V and 7 bases at J, with 20 bases between the two ends. The CDR3 has 13 residues. CDR3: CADSLESKGTQYL. CDR3 bases: TGTGCCGACAGCTTAGAATCCAAGGGGACCCAGTACTTA.

To note about this clonotype: The junction departs from the called germline gene at one end, perhaps through a read error. The chain joins TRBV12-3 or TRBV12-4 to TRBJ2-2; a possible D gene is TRBD2 (5 bases). This CDR3 has 13 residues. CDR3 sequence: CATGLVNTGELLF. Here the CDR3 DNA reads TGTGCCACGGGGTTGGTGAACACCGGGGAGCTGCTTTTT.

This clonotype was counted many times. The chain uses TRBV11-1 and TRBJ1-1, with D possibly matching TRBD1 (5 bases). CDR1 is SGHAT and CDR2 is FQDESV in the germline V gene (reference sequence). The V gene lost 5 bases and the J gene lost 0 bases, with 10 bases spanning the gap. The CDR3 spans 14 residues. CDR3 nucleotide sequence: TGTGCCAGCAGCCAGGACATATTGAACACTGAAGCTTTCTTT. It codes for CASSQDILNTEAFF.

As for this clonotype: A junction end diverges from the germline sequence, so it may reflect a read error. The CDR3 DNA sequence: TGTGCCGGCAGTCTTGGTGGACAGGGCTACACTGAAGCCTTCTTT. This translates into CAGSLGGQGYTEAFF. The V call is TRBV6-1, the J call TRBJ1-1, with 8 bases that match TRBD1. Looked up from germline, CDR1 is MNHNS and CDR2 is SASEGT. CDR3 length equals 15 residues.

Note on this clonotype: A much bigger clone sits one base away, suggesting this may be a read error. J is TRBJ2-1 and V is TRBV29-1, with TRBD2 as a possible D gene (6 bases). The ends were cut back, 6 bases at V and 6 bases at J, with 12 bases in the middle. Germline-derived CDR1 and CDR2 are SQVTM and ANQGSEA. This CDR3 region has 12 residues. The CDR3 loop is CSVRDSLNEQFF. The CDR3 DNA follows: TGCAGCGTCAGGGACTCCCTCAATGAGCAGTTCTTC.

About this clonotype: This may come from a read error, since a much larger clone is one base off. The rearrangement joins TRBV28 to TRBJ1-5; the D gene is possibly TRBD1 (5 bases). The CDR3 totals 15 residues. CDR1 is MDHEN and CDR2 is SYDVKM in the germline V gene. The V and J ends lost 6 bases and 3 bases respectively, with 15 bases between them. The CDR3, as DNA: TGTGCCAGCAGCCCCCCGGGGGATATCAATCAGCCCCAGCATTTT. This gives the protein CASSPPGDINQPQHF.

This clonotype has at least ten counts. This chain joins TRBV5-6 and TRBJ2-7; the D gene is possibly TRBD2 (5 bases). The CDR3 runs to 13 residues. V was pared by 3 bases and J by 0 bases, with 7 bases between. In germline, CDR1 is SGHDT, CDR2 YYEEEE. Written as DNA, the CDR3 is TGTGCCAGCAGCTCGGGGATCTCCTACGAGCAGTACTTC. Amino acids: CASSSGISYEQYF.

This clonotype was counted a single time. The junction differs from germline at one of its ends, possibly a read error. V usage is TRBV14 and J usage is TRBJ2-2, with TRBD1 as a possible D gene (6 bases). Germline V gene lookup returns CDR1 SGHDN and CDR2 FVKESK. The CDR3 is made up of 14 amino acids. The CDR3 DNA reads TGTGCCAGTAGCCGGACAGTGAAGACCGGGGAGCTGTTTTTT. Translation gives CASSRTVKTGELFF.

Regarding this clonotype: Given a much more abundant clone one base away, this may be a read error. The rearrangement uses TRBV7-8 and TRBJ1-5; the match to TRBD1 covers 8 bases. Germline V gene data show CDR1 as SGHVS and CDR2 as FQNEAQ. The CDR3 is 14 residues long. V lost 2 bases to trimming and J lost 4 bases; unmatched junction nucleotides: 1. The CDR3 loop is CASSLYRGNQPQHF. In nucleotides, the CDR3 is TGTGCCAGCAGCTTATACAGGGGGAATCAGCCCCAGCATTTT.

V and J are TRBV9 and TRBJ2-1; the match to TRBD2 covers 8 bases. J was trimmed by 7 bases and V by 3 bases; bases with no gene match: 12. CDR1 and CDR2 from the germline V gene are SGDLS and YYNGEE. The CDR3 has 16 residues. The CDR3: CASSGLLAVSGNEQFF. In DNA form, the CDR3 reads TGTGCCAGCAGCGGCTTACTAGCGGTTAGCGGAAATGAGCAGTTCTTC.